One and the same sample provided the 6 T cell receptor beta chains below, sequenced in a study of identical twins. TCRdb itself ran the 5' RACE reads through MiXCR, one entry per CDR3 protein. The sample holds just under 650,000 distinct CDR3 sequences; around 7.5% are singletons and the top ten take 1.5% to 2%. These data are also associated with another study on yellow fever vaccine responses in identical twins.

The sequenced material came from PBMCs. The receptor set was obtained from a woman under 30 in good health.

This clonotype was seen only a few times. The gene calls are TRBV20-1 and TRBJ1-6; tentative D call: TRBD1 (5 bases). This CDR3 is built from 14 residues. The germline gives CDR1 DFQATT, CDR2 SNEGSKA (reference sequence). Trimming left V 2 bases short and J 8 bases short, with 13 bases between. The CDR3 nucleotides read TGCAGTGCTAGAATGGGGGACGCCTATTCACCCCTCCACTTT. This sequence encodes CSARMGDAYSPLHF.

Comments on this clonotype: Sequence at one end of the junction differs from germline and may be a read error. The V and J genes are TRBV12-3 or TRBV12-4 and TRBJ2-3; 9 bases are shared with TRBD2. The CDR3 has 18 residues. The CDR3 loop is CASCLRASGIKGTDTQYF. CDR3 DNA: TGTGCCAGCTGTTTACGGGCTAGCGGGATCAAGGGTACAGATACGCAGTATTTT.

In this sample, this clonotype turned up many times. This CDR3 reads CATSPGGDRVQETQYF. CDR3 DNA sequence: TGTGCCACCAGCCCTGGAGGGGACAGGGTACAAGAGACCCAGTACTTC. The chain recombines TRBV24-1 with TRBJ2-5; 9 nucleotides agree with TRBD1. Looked up from germline, CDR1 is KGHDR and CDR2 is SFDVKD. The V segment lost 7 bases and the J segment 2 bases; nucleotides outside the gene matches: 10. The CDR3 totals 16 residues.

This clonotype was picked up many times. The chain couples TRBV7-8 to TRBJ2-2; 7 nucleotides line up with TRBD1. The CDR3 extends over 16 amino acids. Germline CDR1 reads SGHVS; CDR2 reads FQNEAQ. V lost 2 bases, J lost 0 bases, and 3 bases stayed unmatched. In DNA form, the CDR3 reads TGTGCCAGCAGCTTAAGGGGGACAGCGAACACCGGGGAGCTGTTTTTT. Protein sequence: CASSLRGTANTGELFF.

The V gene is TRBV20-1, the J gene TRBJ2-7, with D maybe TRBD1 (5 bases). Deletions cut 2 bases from V and 0 bases from J, with 14 bases between. This CDR3 is 15 amino acids long. From germline, CDR1 is DFQATT and CDR2 SNEGSKA (reference sequence). The CDR3 coding sequence is TGCAGTGCTAGAAGAAGGGTCGACAGCTCCTACGAGCAGTACTTC. This sequence encodes CSARRRVDSSYEQYF.

This chain connects TRBV29-1 to TRBJ1-4; possible D gene TRBD1, 6 bases. V was pared by 7 bases and J by 8 bases, with 17 bases between. CDR1 is SQVTM, CDR2 ANQGSEA, per germline. This CDR3 is 13 amino acids long. The CDR3, as DNA: TGCAGCGCCCGGGACAATTTGAACGAAAAACTGTTTTTT. Amino acids: CSARDNLNEKLFF.